The TCR beta chain described here comes from a study of T cells in Graves' hyperthyroidism and ophthalmopathy. Overall study findings and caveats: A model of 13 V-J features distinguished ophthalmopathy from stable hyperthyroidism. Blood held most thyroid clonotypes expanded above 0.001 frequency.

Using 9.5 to 10 ml of fresh peripheral blood, PBMCs were prepared. This clonotype was observed a few times. Antigen: not known. Likely a read error: the CDR3 ends without its conserved phenylalanine or tryptophan. The DNA is omitted, as the CDR3 cannot be located on it reliably, and the CDR3 follows TCRdb's listing. RNA transcripts provided the source from which TCR beta CDR3 regions were amplified. With the HTBI primer set, the TCR CDR3 went through a first round of RT-PCR. Each CDR3 protein gets one entry after TCRdb re-called the multiplex PCR reads with MiXCR. Of about 96,000 distinct CDR3 sequences in the sample, around 50% were seen once. The TCR comes from a middle-aged woman with Graves' hyperthyroidism. Sequences were obtained from blood.

CDR3 in amino acids: CASSLGWT. The chain uses TRBV7-9 and TRBJ1-4; TRBD1, as called in the table, went unchecked against the DNA. Looked up from germline, CDR1 is SEHNR and CDR2 is FQNEAQ (reference sequence). Counting both end residues, the CDR3 totals 8 amino acids.